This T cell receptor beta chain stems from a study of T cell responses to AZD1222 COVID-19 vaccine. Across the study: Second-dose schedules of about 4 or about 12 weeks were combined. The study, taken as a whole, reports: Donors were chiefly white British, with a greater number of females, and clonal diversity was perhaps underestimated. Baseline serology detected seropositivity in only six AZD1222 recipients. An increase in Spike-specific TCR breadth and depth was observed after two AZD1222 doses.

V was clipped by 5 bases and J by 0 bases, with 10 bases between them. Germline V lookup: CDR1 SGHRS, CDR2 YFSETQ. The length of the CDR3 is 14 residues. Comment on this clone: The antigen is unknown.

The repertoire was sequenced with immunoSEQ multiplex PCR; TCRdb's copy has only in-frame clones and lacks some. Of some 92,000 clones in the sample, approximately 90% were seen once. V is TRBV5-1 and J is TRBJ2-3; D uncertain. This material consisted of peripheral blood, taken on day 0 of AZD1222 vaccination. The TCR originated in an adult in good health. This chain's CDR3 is CASRQEPSTDTQYF. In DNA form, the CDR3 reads TGCGCCAGCAGGCAAGAACCTAGCACAGATACGCAGTATTTT.